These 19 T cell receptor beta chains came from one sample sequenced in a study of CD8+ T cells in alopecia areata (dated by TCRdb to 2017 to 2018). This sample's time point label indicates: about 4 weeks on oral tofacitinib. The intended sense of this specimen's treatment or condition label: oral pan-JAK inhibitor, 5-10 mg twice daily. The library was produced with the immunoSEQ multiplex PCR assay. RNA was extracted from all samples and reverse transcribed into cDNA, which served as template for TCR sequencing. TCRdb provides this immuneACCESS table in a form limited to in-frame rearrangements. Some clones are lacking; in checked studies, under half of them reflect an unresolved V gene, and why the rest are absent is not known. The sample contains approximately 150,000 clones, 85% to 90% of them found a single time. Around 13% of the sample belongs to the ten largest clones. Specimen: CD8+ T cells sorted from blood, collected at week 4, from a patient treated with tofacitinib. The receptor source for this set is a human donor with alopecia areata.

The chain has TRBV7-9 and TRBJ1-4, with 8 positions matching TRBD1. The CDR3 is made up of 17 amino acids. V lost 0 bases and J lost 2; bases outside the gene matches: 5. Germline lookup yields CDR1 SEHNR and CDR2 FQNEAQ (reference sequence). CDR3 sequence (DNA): TGTGCCAGCAGCTTAGCGGACAGGGCGGGCACTAATGAAAAACTGTTTTTT. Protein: CASSLADRAGTNEKLFF. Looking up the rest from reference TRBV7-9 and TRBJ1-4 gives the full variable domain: DTGVSQNPRHKITKRGQNVTFRCDPISEHNRLYWYRQTLGQGPEFLTYFQNEAQLEKSRLLSDRFSAERPKGSFSTLEIQRTEQGDSAMYLCASSLADRAGTNEKLFFGSGTQLSVL.

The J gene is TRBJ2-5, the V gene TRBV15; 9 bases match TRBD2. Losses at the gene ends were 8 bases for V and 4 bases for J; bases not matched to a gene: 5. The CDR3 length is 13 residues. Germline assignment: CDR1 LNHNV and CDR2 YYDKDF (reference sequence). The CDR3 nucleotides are TGTGCCACCGCGCGGGAGGGCCGAGAGACCCAGTACTTC. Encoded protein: CATAREGRETQYF.

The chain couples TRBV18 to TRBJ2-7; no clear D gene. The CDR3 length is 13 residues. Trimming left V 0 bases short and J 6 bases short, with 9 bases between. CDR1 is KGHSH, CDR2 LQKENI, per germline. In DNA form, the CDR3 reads TGTGCCAGCTCACCACCCTCCGGTCCCGAGCAGTACTTC. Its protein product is CASSPPSGPEQYF.

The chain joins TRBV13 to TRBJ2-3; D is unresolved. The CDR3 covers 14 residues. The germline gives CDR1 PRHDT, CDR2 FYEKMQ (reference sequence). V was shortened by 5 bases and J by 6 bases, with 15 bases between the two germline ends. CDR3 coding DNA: TGTGCCAGCAGCGCCGGGCTGAGAGAGGATACGCAGTATTTT. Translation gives CASSAGLREDTQYF.

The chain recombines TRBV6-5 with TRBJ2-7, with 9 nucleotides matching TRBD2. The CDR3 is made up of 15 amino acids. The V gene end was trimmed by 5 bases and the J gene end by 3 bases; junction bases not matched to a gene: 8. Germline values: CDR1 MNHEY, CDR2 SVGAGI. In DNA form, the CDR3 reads TGTGCCAGCAGTCCCCCGGGGACTAGCAACTACGAGCAGTACTTC. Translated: CASSPPGTSNYEQYF.

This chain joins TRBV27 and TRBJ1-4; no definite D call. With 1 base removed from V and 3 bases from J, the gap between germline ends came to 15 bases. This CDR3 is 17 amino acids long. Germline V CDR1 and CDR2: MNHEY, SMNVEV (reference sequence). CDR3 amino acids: CASSLLTVRAPNEKLFF. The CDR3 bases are TGTGCCAGCAGTTTATTGACCGTCAGAGCCCCTAATGAAAAACTGTTTTTT.

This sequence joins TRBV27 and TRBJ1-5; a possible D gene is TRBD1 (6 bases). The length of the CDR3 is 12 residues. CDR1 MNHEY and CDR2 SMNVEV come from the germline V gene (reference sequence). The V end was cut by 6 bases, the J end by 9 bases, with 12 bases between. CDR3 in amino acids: CASSTNRVPQHF. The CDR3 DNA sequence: TGTGCCAGCAGCACTAACAGGGTGCCCCAGCATTTT.

CDR3 nucleotides: TGTGCCAGCAGCACAGTGACAGGGGAGAACGAGCAGTACTTC. It specifies CASSTVTGENEQYF. V usage is TRBV7-6 and J usage is TRBJ2-7; 8 positions agree with TRBD1. From germline, CDR1 is SGHVS and CDR2 FNYEAQ. J was trimmed by 5 bases and V by 5 bases; bases with no gene match: 8. The CDR3 is 14 residues long.

The CDR3 DNA sequence: TGCGCCAGCAGCCCGCGACAGGGAATGAGCACAGATACGCAGTATTTT. Protein sequence: CASSPRQGMSTDTQYF. This chain links TRBV5-1 with TRBJ2-3; TRBD1 matches at 7 bases. This CDR3 is built from 16 residues. V lost 4 bases to trimming and J lost 0 bases; unmatched junction nucleotides: 8. The germline CDR1 and CDR2 sequences are SGHRS and YFSETQ.

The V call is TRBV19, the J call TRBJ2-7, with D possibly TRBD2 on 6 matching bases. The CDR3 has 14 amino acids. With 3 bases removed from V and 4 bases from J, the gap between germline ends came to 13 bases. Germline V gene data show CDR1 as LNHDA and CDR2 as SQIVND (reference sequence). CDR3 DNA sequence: TGTGCCAGTAGTATTGGGACGGGAGAGTACGAGCAGTACTTC. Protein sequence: CASSIGTGEYEQYF. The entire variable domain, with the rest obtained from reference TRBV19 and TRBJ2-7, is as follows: DGGITQSPKYLFRKEGQNVTLSCEQNLNHDAMYWYRQDPGQGLRLIYYSQIVNDFQKGDIAEGYSVSREKKESFPLTVTSAQKNPTAFYLCASSIGTGEYEQYFGPGTRLTVT.

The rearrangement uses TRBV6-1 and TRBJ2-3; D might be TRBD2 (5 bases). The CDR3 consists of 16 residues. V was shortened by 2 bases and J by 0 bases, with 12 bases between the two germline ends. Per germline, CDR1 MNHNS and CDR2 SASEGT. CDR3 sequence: CASSESWRTSTDTQYF. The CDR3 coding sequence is TGTGCCAGCAGTGAAAGTTGGCGGACTAGCACAGATACGCAGTATTTT.

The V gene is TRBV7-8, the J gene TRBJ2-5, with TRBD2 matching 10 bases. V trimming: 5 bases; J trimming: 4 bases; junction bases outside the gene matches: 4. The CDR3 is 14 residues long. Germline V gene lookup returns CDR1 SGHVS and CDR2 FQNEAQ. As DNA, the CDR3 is TGTGCCAGCAGCCCGCGACTAGCGGGAGAGACCCAGTACTTC. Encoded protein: CASSPRLAGETQYF.

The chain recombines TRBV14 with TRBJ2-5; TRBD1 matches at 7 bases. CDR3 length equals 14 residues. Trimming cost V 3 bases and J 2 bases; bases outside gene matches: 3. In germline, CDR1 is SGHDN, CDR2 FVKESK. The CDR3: CASSQGQLQETQYF. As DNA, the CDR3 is TGTGCCAGCAGCCAGGGACAGCTACAAGAGACCCAGTACTTC.

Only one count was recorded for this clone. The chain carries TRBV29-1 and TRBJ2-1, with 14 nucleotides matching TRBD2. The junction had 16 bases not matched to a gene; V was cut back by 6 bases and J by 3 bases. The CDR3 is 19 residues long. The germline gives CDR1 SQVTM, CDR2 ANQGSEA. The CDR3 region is CSVDGLAGGQRYIYNEQFF. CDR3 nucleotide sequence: TGCAGCGTGGATGGACTAGCGGGGGGCCAGAGGTATATCTACAATGAGCAGTTCTTC.

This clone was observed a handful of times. The CDR3 loop is CASSLDYNEQFF. The CDR3 DNA reads TGTGCCAGCAGCTTAGACTACAATGAGCAGTTCTTC. V gene TRBV7-9 combines with J gene TRBJ2-1; D is unclear. The CDR3 has 12 amino acids. Looked up from germline, CDR1 is SEHNR and CDR2 is FQNEAQ (reference sequence). V gave up 1 base and J gave up 3 bases, with 1 base separating them. The entire variable domain, with the rest obtained from reference TRBV7-9 and TRBJ2-1, is as follows: DTGVSQNPRHKITKRGQNVTFRCDPISEHNRLYWYRQTLGQGPEFLTYFQNEAQLEKSRLLSDRFSAERPKGSFSTLEIQRTEQGDSAMYLCASSLDYNEQFFGPGTRLTVL.

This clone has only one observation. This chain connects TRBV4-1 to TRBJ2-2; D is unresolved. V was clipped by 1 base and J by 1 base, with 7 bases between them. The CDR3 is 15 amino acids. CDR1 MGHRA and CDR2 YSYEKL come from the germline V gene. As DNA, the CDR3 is TGCGCCAGCAGCCAAGTAGTCTGGAACACCGGGGAGCTGTTTTTT. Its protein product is CASSQVVWNTGELFF.

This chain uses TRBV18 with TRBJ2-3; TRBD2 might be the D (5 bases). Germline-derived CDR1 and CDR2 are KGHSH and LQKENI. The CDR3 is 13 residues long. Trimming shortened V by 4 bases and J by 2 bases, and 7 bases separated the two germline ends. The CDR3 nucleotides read TGTGCCAGCTCACGACTATTCACAGATACGCAGTATTTT. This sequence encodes CASSRLFTDTQYF. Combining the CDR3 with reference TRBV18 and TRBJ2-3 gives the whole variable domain NAGVMQNPRHLVRRRGQEARLRCSPMKGHSHVYWYRQLPEEGLKFMVYLQKENIIDESGMPKERFSAEFPKEGPSILRIQQVVRGDSAAYFCASSRLFTDTQYFGPGTRLTVL.

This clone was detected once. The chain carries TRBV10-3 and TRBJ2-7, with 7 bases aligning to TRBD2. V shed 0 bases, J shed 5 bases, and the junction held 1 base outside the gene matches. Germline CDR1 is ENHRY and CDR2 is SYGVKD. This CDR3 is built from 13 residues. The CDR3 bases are TGTGCCATCAGTGAGTCGGGGGGGAACGAGCAGTACTTC. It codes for CAISESGGNEQYF.

CDR3 in DNA: TGTGCCAGCAGCCGAGGTCTAGGCGAGCAGTACTTC. It is translated as CASSRGLGEQYF. The chain combines TRBV27 with TRBJ2-7; D remains unclear. This CDR3 is 12 amino acids long. V lost 6 bases and J lost 6, with 12 bases in between. Germline CDR1 is MNHEY and CDR2 is SMNVEV (reference sequence).